This T cell receptor (beta chain) derives from a study of T cell clones after liver transplantation. Study background: Tolerance: complete withdrawal held at least one year, liver enzymes staying within twice normal. Draws occurred before transplant, before withdrawal, and after complete or failed withdrawal. Broader study findings: Small, mixed patient groups and varying post-transplant times limit these conclusions. A larger donor-reactive than third-party decline suggested partial antigen-specific deletion.

The table came from immunoSEQ multiplex PCR; TCRdb's copy has only in-frame clones and leaves some out. The table includes about 99,000 clones, around 80% detected once. This clone was seen only once. Its antigen is not known. This CDR3 is 14 amino acids long. Germline assignment: CDR1 ENHRY and CDR2 SYGVKD. Trimming took off 11 bases at V and 9 bases at J, with 23 bases between the two ends. This chain connects TRBV10-3 to TRBJ2-1, with D possibly TRBD2 on 6 matching bases. Sequencing used CD4+ T cells from blood, obtained about 50 months after liver transplant. This clonotype was obtained from a human patient who received a liver transplant. Some T cells may have come from the graft donor. The CDR3: CAAGPLAERGEQFF. The CDR3 region has the DNA TGTGCCGCTGGACCGTTAGCGGAGAGGGGTGAGCAGTTCTTC.